One and the same sample provided the 16 T cell receptor beta chains below, sequenced in a study of T cells in Graves' hyperthyroidism and ophthalmopathy. Using RNA transcripts as the source, TCR beta CDR3 regions were amplified. Primed by the HTBI set, a first-round RT-PCR was run on the TCR CDR3. TCRdb called the multiplex PCR reads again in MiXCR, with one record for every CDR3 protein. The sample has 400,000 or so distinct CDR3 sequences, roughly 15% seen once. Sequenced sample: blood. The receptors were gathered from a woman aged 30 to 39 with Graves' ophthalmopathy.

This clonotype has ten or more counts. V is TRBV5-5 and J is TRBJ2-3; D is unclear. The CDR3 totals 12 residues. From germline, CDR1 is SGHKS and CDR2 YYEKEE (reference sequence). The germline V and J ends were trimmed by 1 base and 5 bases, with 5 bases remaining between them. CDR3 bases: TGTGCCAGCAGCTTGCTCGTAGATACGCAGTATTTT. Amino acids: CASSLLVDTQYF.

The chain uses TRBV6-4 and TRBJ2-1, with 9 bases matching TRBD2. Germline CDR1 is MRHNA and CDR2 is SNTAGT. The junction had 3 bases not matched to a gene; V was cut back by 0 bases and J by 6 bases. The CDR3 loop spans 15 amino acids. The CDR3 spells CASSDSGRGGNEQFF. CDR3 DNA sequence: TGTGCCAGCAGTGACTCAGGGCGGGGGGGCAATGAGCAGTTCTTC.

The V gene is TRBV19, the J gene TRBJ1-5; no clear D. CDR3 length equals 13 residues. The germline V and J ends were trimmed by 8 bases and 2 bases, with 10 bases remaining between them. The germline V gene has CDR1 LNHDA and CDR2 SQIVND (reference sequence). DNA for the CDR3: TGTGCCAGTTCAGCTGCGGGCAATCAGCCCCAGCATTTT. Amino acids: CASSAAGNQPQHF.

This clonotype was found many times. V usage is TRBV20-1 and J usage is TRBJ2-3; D may be TRBD2 (5 bases). Trimming took 0 bases from V and 1 from J, leaving 8 bases between them. The germline V gene has CDR1 DFQATT and CDR2 SNEGSKA (reference sequence). This CDR3 spans 14 amino acids. The CDR3 loop is CSARDQAGTDTQYF. CDR3 coding DNA: TGCAGTGCTAGAGATCAAGCGGGCACAGATACGCAGTATTTT.

This clonotype was observed a handful of times. The CDR3 region has the DNA TGTGCCAGCAGCCGCGATTTAGCCAAAAACATTCAGTACTTC. It translates to CASSRDLAKNIQYF. The V gene is TRBV6-1, the J gene TRBJ2-4; D not resolved. Germline V gives CDR1 MNHNS, CDR2 SASEGT. V was cut by 6 bases and J by 0 bases, with 9 bases left in between. The CDR3 runs 14 residues.

This clonotype came up many times. This sequence joins TRBV12-3 or TRBV12-4 and TRBJ2-3; D is ambiguous. The CDR3 extends over 11 amino acids. The V gene lost 4 bases and the J gene lost 7 bases, with 6 bases spanning the gap. The CDR3 sequence: CASSWGNTQYF. As DNA, the CDR3 is TGTGCCAGCAGTTGGGGAAATACGCAGTATTTT.

This clonotype was seen ten or more times. The gene calls are TRBV28 and TRBJ1-1, with D possibly TRBD1 on 5 matching bases. V shed 6 bases and J shed 10 bases, with 21 bases lying between them. The germline V gene has CDR1 MDHEN and CDR2 SYDVKM. This CDR3 spans 14 amino acids. Here the CDR3 reads CASRPPGPENGAFF. The CDR3 nucleotides are TGTGCCAGCAGACCGCCGGGACCGGAGAACGGAGCTTTCTTT.

The rearrangement joins TRBV2 to TRBJ2-5, with 9 bases aligning to TRBD1. The germline V gene encodes CDR1 SNHLY and CDR2 FYNNEI. The junction had 8 bases not matched to a gene; V was cut back by 6 bases and J by 6 bases. The CDR3 extends over 14 amino acids. Here the CDR3 reads CASRGQGEGKTQYF. CDR3 sequence (DNA): TGTGCCAGCAGGGGACAGGGAGAGGGAAAGACCCAGTACTTC.

This chain joins TRBV2 and TRBJ2-7; 7 bases are a match to TRBD1. Losses at the gene ends were 6 bases for V and 2 bases for J; bases not matched to a gene: 4. The CDR3 totals 13 residues. Germline values: CDR1 SNHLY, CDR2 FYNNEI. CDR3 in amino acids: CASSKGQTYEQYF. As DNA, the CDR3 is TGTGCCAGCAGCAAGGGACAGACCTACGAGCAGTACTTC.

This clonotype was picked up one time. One end of the junction does not line up with germline, which may come from a read error. The chain recombines TRBV3-1 with TRBJ2-7; possible D gene TRBD2, 5 bases. The CDR3 loop spans 13 amino acids. Germline CDR1 LGHDT, CDR2 YNNKEL (reference sequence). CDR3 sequence: CARSQEGVETQYF. The CDR3 coding sequence is TGTGCCAGGAGCCAAGAGGGAGTAGAGACGCAGTACTTC.

This clonotype was recorded at least ten times. V gene TRBV12-3 or TRBV12-4 combines with J gene TRBJ1-1, with 7 bases lining up with TRBD1. The CDR3 is 15 residues long. V shed 0 bases and J 4 bases; nucleotides not matched to a gene: 5. Here the CDR3 reads CASSLATPGGTEAFF. Written as DNA, the CDR3 is TGTGCCAGCAGTTTAGCTACTCCAGGGGGCACTGAAGCTTTCTTT.

The V gene is TRBV28, the J gene TRBJ2-3; 10 bases are shared with TRBD1. J was trimmed by 5 bases and V by 6 bases; bases with no gene match: 11. Germline V gene data show CDR1 as MDHEN and CDR2 as SYDVKM. This CDR3 has 16 amino acids. The CDR3 bases are TGTGCCAGCAGGCAATCGACAGGGGGCGGCCAAGATACGCAGTATTTT. It codes for CASRQSTGGGQDTQYF.

This clonotype has more than one count but fewer than ten. The rearrangement joins TRBV7-8 to TRBJ2-5; TRBD2 matches at 7 bases. This CDR3 has 17 amino acids. V lost 5 bases, J lost 6 bases, and 18 bases stayed unmatched. Germline V CDR1 and CDR2: SGHVS, FQNEAQ. The CDR3 coding sequence is TGTGCCAGCAGCCAATCACCGCGGGGGAGGATGGAAAAGACCCAGTACTTC. Translating it yields CASSQSPRGRMEKTQYF. Using reference TRBV7-8 and TRBJ2-5 for the parts outside the CDR3, the full variable domain is GAGVSQSPRYKVAKRGQDVALRCDPISGHVSLFWYQQALGQGPEFLTYFQNEAQLDKSGLPSDRFFAERPEGSVSTLKIQRTQQEDSAVYLCASSQSPRGRMEKTQYFGPGTRLLVL.

This clonotype was seen more than once but under ten times. The CDR3 spells CASSRDTANQPQHF. The CDR3 DNA is TGTGCCAGCAGCAGGGACACCGCCAATCAGCCCCAGCATTTT. The V gene is TRBV7-9, the J gene TRBJ1-5; TRBD1 might be the D (6 bases). The V end lost 5 bases, the J end lost 3 bases, and 11 bases lay between the germline ends. Germline CDR1 and CDR2: SEHNR and FQNEAQ (reference sequence). This CDR3 comprises 14 residues.

This clonotype was found a few times. The gene calls are TRBV19 and TRBJ1-5, with 10 bases fitting TRBD1. Germline-derived CDR1 and CDR2 are LNHDA and SQIVND (reference sequence). CDR3 size: 16 residues. V lost 5 bases and J lost 3; bases outside the gene matches: 7. CDR3 in DNA: TGTGCCAGTAGTCAGCCGGGACAGGGGAACAATCAGCCCCAGCATTTT. Protein product: CASSQPGQGNNQPQHF.

This clonotype was observed at least ten times. The chain uses TRBV12-3 or TRBV12-4 and TRBJ2-1; D is uncertain. Trimming cost V 6 bases and J 5 bases, with 11 bases left between them. The CDR3 runs to 13 residues. The CDR3 reads CASRKTPDNEQFF. The CDR3 DNA reads TGTGCCAGCAGAAAGACTCCCGACAATGAGCAGTTCTTC.